Following are 22 T cell receptor beta chains from one sample sequenced in a study of HIV-infected patients and healthy controls. MiXCR, applied by TCRdb to the 5' RACE reads, yields one record per CDR3 protein. There are 15,000 to 20,000 distinct CDR3 sequences in the sample; approximately 18% occur only once, and around 34% lies in the top ten. What was sequenced was CD8+ T cells from blood. The receptors come from a human donor in good health.

Ten or more counts support this clonotype. The chain employs TRBV6-4 and TRBJ1-1; tentative D call: TRBD1 (5 bases). The CDR3 loop spans 15 amino acids. Trimming removed 2 bases at V and 4 bases at J, with 14 bases between. The germline V gene encodes CDR1 MRHNA and CDR2 SNTAGT. This chain's CDR3 is CASSDGPGGVTEAFF. The DNA for the CDR3 is TGTGCCAGCAGTGACGGGCCCGGGGGGGTCACTGAAGCTTTCTTT.

The sample holds many counts of this clonotype. V and J are TRBV24-1 and TRBJ1-1; 7 bases align to TRBD1. Trimming took 3 bases from V and 0 from J; bases not matched to a gene: 3. The CDR3 totals 15 residues. Per the germline V gene, CDR1 is KGHDR and CDR2 is SFDVKD. This chain's CDR3 is CATSDGQGVNTEAFF. In DNA form, the CDR3 reads TGTGCCACCAGTGATGGGCAGGGGGTGAACACTGAAGCTTTCTTT.

This clonotype was counted between two and nine times. The chain combines TRBV6-2 or TRBV6-3 with TRBJ2-7, with 7 bases identical to TRBD2. The germline gives CDR1 MNHEY, CDR2 SVGEGT. This CDR3 contains 16 residues. V gave up 6 bases and J gave up 3 bases; unmatched junction bases: 14. The CDR3 spells CASSPGLGGAYYEQYF. CDR3 nucleotide sequence: TGTGCCAGCAGCCCGGGACTGGGAGGGGCCTACTACGAGCAGTACTTC.

There are a few counts of this clonotype. The chain recombines TRBV5-5 with TRBJ2-1; 9 bases are a match to TRBD1. This CDR3 has 16 amino acids. CDR1 is SGHKS and CDR2 is YYEKEE in the germline V gene (reference sequence). J was trimmed by 3 bases and V by 4 bases; bases with no gene match: 8. CDR3 in amino acids: CASSETGTGIYNEQFF. In DNA form, the CDR3 reads TGTGCCAGCAGCGAAACCGGGACAGGGATCTACAATGAGCAGTTCTTC.

This clonotype was counted once. The junction and the germline gene differ at one end; a read error may be behind it. The chain carries TRBV4-1 and TRBJ2-5, with TRBD1 as a possible D gene (5 bases). The CDR3 has 14 residues. CDR1 is MGHRA, CDR2 YSYEKL, per germline. In nucleotides, the CDR3 is TGCGCCGGCAGCCAAGCAGGGAACCAAGAGACCCAGTACTTC. Its protein product is CAGSQAGNQETQYF.

This clonotype was found many times. This chain uses TRBV20-1 with TRBJ2-7; no firm D call. This CDR3 is built from 14 residues. Per germline, CDR1 DFQATT and CDR2 SNEGSKA (reference sequence). Trimming took 3 bases from V and 0 from J, leaving 12 bases between them. The CDR3 sequence: CSASGRVSSYEQYF. The CDR3 DNA follows: TGCAGTGCTAGTGGCCGGGTCAGCTCCTACGAGCAGTACTTC.

This clonotype showed up many times. The gene calls are TRBV20-1 and TRBJ2-3, with 7 bases lining up with TRBD2. CDR1 DFQATT and CDR2 SNEGSKA come from the germline V gene (reference sequence). The CDR3 runs 16 residues. V was clipped by 5 bases and J by 2 bases; unmatched bases: 13. The CDR3 DNA is TGCAGTGCTCCCGTTGGAGCGGGGTTCTTCACAGATACGCAGTATTTT. Protein sequence: CSAPVGAGFFTDTQYF.

The chain carries TRBV14 and TRBJ1-1, with D unresolved. V was trimmed by 6 bases and J by 4 bases, leaving 24 bases between them. The CDR3 sequence is 17 residues long. Germline V gene lookup returns CDR1 SGHDN and CDR2 FVKESK. The CDR3 nucleotides are TGTGCCAGCAGTCTACAAGGGTACCCCCACGAGGGCACTGAAGCTTTCTTT. Amino acids: CASSLQGYPHEGTEAFF. The variable domain in full, completed from reference TRBV14 and TRBJ1-1, reads EAGVTQFPSHSVIEKGQTVTLRCDPISGHDNLYWYRRVMGKEIKFLLHFVKESKQDESGMPNNRFLAERTGGTYSTLKVQPAELEDSGVYFCASSLQGYPHEGTEAFFGQGTRLTVV.

Only a few counts were recorded for this clonotype. The V call is TRBV5-1, the J call TRBJ2-7, with D perhaps assigned TRBD1 or TRBD2 (5 bases each). The CDR3 length is 13 residues. Germline CDR1 and CDR2: SGHRS and YFSETQ. Trimming cost V 3 bases and J 3 bases, with 10 bases left between them. The CDR3 protein is CASSWGRSYEQYF. In nucleotides, the CDR3 is TGCGCCAGCAGCTGGGGACGGAGCTACGAGCAGTACTTC.

This clonotype was seen just once. This chain uses TRBV7-9 with TRBJ2-3; 7 nucleotides align to TRBD2. This CDR3 region has 13 residues. Germline loops: CDR1 SEHNR, CDR2 FQNEAQ (reference sequence). The ends lost 8 bases at V and 0 bases at J; junction bases unmatched: 2. The CDR3 is CASRTSSTDTQYF. The CDR3 coding sequence is TGTGCCAGCCGGACTAGTAGCACAGATACGCAGTATTTT. Together with reference TRBV7-9 and TRBJ2-3, the CDR3 gives the full variable domain: DTGVSQNPRHKITKRGQNVTFRCDPISEHNRLYWYRQTLGQGPEFLTYFQNEAQLEKSRLLSDRFSAERPKGSFSTLEIQRTEQGDSAMYLCASRTSSTDTQYFGPGTRLTVL.

This clonotype was counted at least ten times. The CDR3 reads CSVGGGLGGEQFF. The CDR3 DNA reads TGCAGCGTTGGAGGGGGACTAGGAGGTGAGCAGTTCTTC. The chain couples TRBV29-1 to TRBJ2-1; TRBD2 agrees at 8 bases. The length of the CDR3 is 13 residues. The germline gives CDR1 SQVTM, CDR2 ANQGSEA. V dropped 4 bases and J dropped 9; count of bases not matched to a gene: 8.

This clonotype was found once. A single base separates this from a much larger clone, so it may be a read error. This chain uses TRBV5-1 with TRBJ1-1; 8 bases line up with TRBD1. Looked up from germline, CDR1 is SGHRS and CDR2 is YFSETQ. After removal of 4 bases from V and 2 bases from J, the junction contained 7 bases not matched to a gene. The CDR3 is made up of 15 amino acids. CDR3 region: CASSPRQGPNTEAFF. The CDR3 nucleotides read TGCGCCAGCAGCCCTCGACAGGGGCCAAACACTGAAGCTTTCTTT. The full variable domain, completed using reference TRBV5-1 and TRBJ1-1, is KAGVTQTPRYLIKTRGQQVTLSCSPISGHRSVSWYQQTPGQGLQFLFEYFSETQRNKGNFPGRFSGRQFSNSRSEMNVSTLELGDSALYLCASSPRQGPNTEAFFGQGTRLTVV.

The chain joins TRBV4-2 to TRBJ2-7; D is possibly TRBD2 (7 bases). This CDR3 region has 13 residues. The germline V gene has CDR1 LGHNA and CDR2 YNFKEQ. The V end lost 3 bases, the J end lost 7 bases, and 13 bases lay between the germline ends. CDR3 DNA: TGTGCCAGCAGCCACGGGGAGGGGGGGGAGCAGTACTTC. This sequence encodes CASSHGEGGEQYF.

This clonotype has more than one count but fewer than ten. The rearrangement uses TRBV14 and TRBJ1-1; TRBD1 agrees at 9 bases. CDR3 length: 15 amino acids. CDR1 is SGHDN and CDR2 is FVKESK in the germline V gene. With 5 bases clipped from V and 5 bases from J, the junction kept 9 bases outside the gene matches. CDR3 sequence reads: CASSETGGIWTEAFF. The CDR3 DNA is TGTGCCAGCAGCGAAACAGGGGGCATTTGGACTGAAGCTTTCTTT. Filled out from reference TRBV14 and TRBJ1-1, the complete variable domain reads EAGVTQFPSHSVIEKGQTVTLRCDPISGHDNLYWYRRVMGKEIKFLLHFVKESKQDESGMPNNRFLAERTGGTYSTLKVQPAELEDSGVYFCASSETGGIWTEAFFGQGTRLTVV.

This clonotype has a handful of counts. V usage is TRBV9 and J usage is TRBJ1-4; 7 bases align to TRBD1. V dropped 0 bases and J dropped 3; count of bases not matched to a gene: 8. CDR3 length: 17 residues. The germline V gene has CDR1 SGDLS and CDR2 YYNGEE. The CDR3 loop reads CASSVGRGLEANEKLFF. In DNA form, the CDR3 reads TGTGCCAGCAGCGTAGGAAGGGGGCTCGAGGCTAATGAAAAACTGTTTTTT.

This clonotype has a count of ten or more. V gene TRBV7-9 combines with J gene TRBJ2-1, with unresolved D. The CDR3 contains 13 residues. V shed 4 bases and J shed 5 bases, with 9 bases lying between them. Per germline, CDR1 SEHNR and CDR2 FQNEAQ (reference sequence). The CDR3 DNA sequence: TGTGCCAGCAGCTCTGATCGACACAATGAGCAGTTCTTC. Its translation is CASSSDRHNEQFF.

This chain connects TRBV27 to TRBJ2-1; the match to TRBD2 covers 13 bases. The CDR3 spans 15 residues. V lost 5 bases, J lost 6 bases, and 4 bases stayed unmatched. The germline CDR1 and CDR2 sequences are MNHEY and SMNVEV (reference sequence). CDR3 sequence (DNA): TGTGCCAGCAGTCCCGGGACTAGCGGGACCAATGAGCAGTTCTTC. Amino acid sequence: CASSPGTSGTNEQFF.

The chain employs TRBV25-1 and TRBJ2-7; no firm D call. The CDR3 consists of 11 residues. CDR1 and CDR2 from the germline V gene are MGHDK and SYGVNS. Trimming cost V 4 bases and J 3 bases, with 4 bases left between them. CDR3 sequence (DNA): TGTGCCAGCAGTGCCGGCTACGAGCAGTACTTC. It yields the protein CASSAGYEQYF.

This clonotype is labeled as medium-sized. V gene TRBV20-1 combines with J gene TRBJ1-2; D not resolved. V lost 0 bases and J 0 bases, leaving 14 bases between the germline ends. Germline CDR1 DFQATT, CDR2 SNEGSKA (reference sequence). The CDR3 is made up of 16 amino acids. This CDR3 is CSAREAGLLANYGYTF. The CDR3 nucleotides are TGCAGTGCTAGAGAAGCCGGACTCTTAGCTAACTATGGCTACACCTTC.

The rearrangement links TRBV6-5 to TRBJ1-5, with D possibly TRBD1 on 5 matching bases. The CDR3 totals 13 residues. V gave up 7 bases and J gave up 7 bases, with 14 bases separating them. The V gene's germline CDR1 is MNHEY and CDR2 SVGAGI. The CDR3 DNA reads as TGTGCCAGCAAGGCAGGGTCCGGGCAGCCCCAGCATTTT. Translated: CASKAGSGQPQHF.

This clonotype was detected only a few times. The chain has TRBV2 and TRBJ2-2, with 11 bases that match TRBD2. CDR1 and CDR2 from the germline V gene are SNHLY and FYNNEI. With V trimmed by 6 bases and J by 4 bases, 7 bases remained unmatched. CDR3 length equals 16 residues. As DNA, the CDR3 is TGTGCCAGCAGGTCCGGGACTAGCGGTATCACCGGGGAGCTGTTTTTT. It encodes CASRSGTSGITGELFF.

The sample holds a few counts of this clonotype. This chain joins TRBV20-1 and TRBJ2-1, with 16 nucleotides matching TRBD2. J lost 3 bases, V lost 6 bases, and 5 bases had no gene match. Germline V lookup: CDR1 DFQATT, CDR2 SNEGSKA (reference sequence). The CDR3 runs to 16 residues. DNA for the CDR3: TGCAGTGCCGGGACTAGCGGGGGGGCCTTCTACAATGAGCAGTTCTTC. Protein: CSAGTSGGAFYNEQFF.